The rows below give T cell receptor gamma chains drawn from one sample of a study of Vδ1+ human thymocytes. TCRdb made new clone calls on the multiplex PCR reads using CATT. The sample holds about 36,000 gamma-chain clones, around 20% seen once. Sequenced: Vdelta1+ gamma-delta thymocytes from the thymus. All receptors come from a girl less than two years old who had congenital heart surgery. Each CDR3 is given with its conserved first and last residue. Clone sizes are given selectively: once, few, many, or a class where the clone is expanded.

j_gene: TRGJP
v_gene: TRGV9
abundance: .
CDR3nt: TGTGCCTTGTGGGAATCATGGGGGTTGGGCAAAAAAATCAAGGTATTT
CDR3aa: CALWESWGLGKKIKVF

j_gene: TRGJ1/TRGJ2
v_gene: TRGV9
abundance: few
CDR3nt: TGTGCCTTGTGGGAGCCGACTACTCAACGAGATTATAAGAAACTCTTT
CDR3aa: CALWEPTTQRDYKKLF

j_gene: TRGJ1/TRGJ2
v_gene: TRGV9
abundance: few
CDR3nt: TGTGCCTTGTGGGAGATGGGTCTGGCTAGAGAGAAACTCTTT
CDR3aa: CALWEMGLAREKLF

j_gene: TRGJ1/TRGJ2
v_gene: TRGV8
abundance: .
CDR3nt: TGTGCCACCTGGGATAGGCCCGGATATTATAAGAAACTCTTT
CDR3aa: CATWDRPGYYKKLF

j_gene: TRGJ1/TRGJ2
v_gene: TRGV8
abundance: .
CDR3nt: TGTGCCACCTGGGATATCTTCTCTTATAAGAAACTCTTT
CDR3aa: CATWDIFSYKKLF

j_gene: TRGJ1/TRGJ2
v_gene: TRGV4
abundance: few
CDR3nt: TGTGCCACCTGGGACCTATCGAATTATTATAAGAAACTCTTT
CDR3aa: CATWDLSNYYKKLF

j_gene: TRGJ1/TRGJ2
v_gene: TRGV2
abundance: .
CDR3nt: TGTGCCACCTGGGACGGACCAAACCCGAATTATTATAAGAAACTCTTT
CDR3aa: CATWDGPNPNYYKKLF

j_gene: TRGJ1/TRGJ2
v_gene: TRGV2
abundance: .
CDR3nt: TGTGCCACCTGGGACCTCCGGGAGAAACTCTTT
CDR3aa: CATWDLREKLF

j_gene: TRGJ1/TRGJ2
v_gene: TRGV3
abundance: few
CDR3nt: TGTGCCACCTGGGACAGATCGTGGTATAAGAAACTCTTT
CDR3aa: CATWDRSWYKKLF

j_gene: TRGJP2
v_gene: TRGV4
abundance: few
CDR3nt: TGTGCCACCTGGGATGGTTCAGTTGAGGATTGGATCAAGACGTTT
CDR3aa: CATWDGSVEDWIKTF

j_gene: TRGJ1/TRGJ2
v_gene: TRGV9
abundance: .
CDR3nt: TGTGCCTTGTGGGAGCTCAATAAGAAACTCTTT
CDR3aa: CALWELNKKLF

j_gene: TRGJ1/TRGJ2
v_gene: TRGV8
abundance: .
CDR3nt: TGTGCCACCTGGTCGGATTATTATAATAAACTCTTT
CDR3aa: CATWSDYYNKLF

j_gene: TRGJ1/TRGJ2
v_gene: TRGV2
abundance: many
CDR3nt: TGTGCCACCTGGGACGCCGATTATTATAAGAAACTCTTT
CDR3aa: CATWDADYYKKLF

j_gene: TRGJ1/TRGJ2
v_gene: TRGV2
abundance: few
CDR3nt: TGTGCCACCTGGGACGGGCGGCCTTATAAGAAACTCTTT
CDR3aa: CATWDGRPYKKLF

j_gene: TRGJ1/TRGJ2
v_gene: TRGV9
abundance: many
CDR3nt: TGTGCCTTGTGGGAGGCTCGAGGGAATAAGAAACTCTTT
CDR3aa: CALWEARGNKKLF

j_gene: TRGJP1
v_gene: TRGV9
abundance: .
CDR3nt: TGTGCCTTGTGGGAGGTGCGTATGATTACCACTGGTTGGTTCAAGATATTT
CDR3aa: CALWEVRMITTGWFKIF

j_gene: TRGJ1/TRGJ2
v_gene: TRGV4
abundance: .
CDR3nt: TGTGCCACCTGGGCTTGGGGCGGTTCGAATTATTATAAGAAACTCTTT
CDR3aa: CATWAWGGSNYYKKLF

j_gene: TRGJ1/TRGJ2
v_gene: TRGV8
abundance: few
CDR3nt: TGTGCCACCTGGGATAGTTCATATACCAAGAAACTCTTT
CDR3aa: CATWDSSYTKKLF

j_gene: TRGJ1/TRGJ2
v_gene: TRGV3
abundance: few
CDR3nt: TGTGCCACCTGGGACAAGACTTATTATAAGAAACTCTTT
CDR3aa: CATWDKTYYKKLF

j_gene: TRGJ1/TRGJ2
v_gene: TRGV9
abundance: .
CDR3nt: TGTGCCTTGTGGGAGGTGTGCTATAAGAAACTCTTT
CDR3aa: CALWEVCYKKLF

j_gene: TRGJ1/TRGJ2
v_gene: TRGV4
abundance: .
CDR3nt: TGTGCCACCTGGGATGTATGGTATTATAAGAAACTCTTT
CDR3aa: CATWDVWYYKKLF

j_gene: TRGJP1
v_gene: TRGV9
abundance: few
CDR3nt: TGTGCCTTGTGGGAGTCCCATACCACTGGTTGGTTCAAGATATTT
CDR3aa: CALWESHTTGWFKIF

j_gene: TRGJ1/TRGJ2
v_gene: TRGV4
abundance: few
CDR3nt: TGTGCCACCTGGGATGGGCATTTGAGTTATAAGAAACTCTTT
CDR3aa: CATWDGHLSYKKLF

j_gene: TRGJP2
v_gene: TRGV4
abundance: .
CDR3nt: TGTGCCACCTGGGATGGTGGGAGTAGTGATTGGATCAAGACGTTT
CDR3aa: CATWDGGSSDWIKTF

j_gene: TRGJ1/TRGJ2
v_gene: TRGV8
abundance: .
CDR3nt: TGTGCCACCTGGGATTTAGATAAGAAACTCTTT
CDR3aa: CATWDLDKKLF

j_gene: TRGJ1/TRGJ2
v_gene: TRGV9
abundance: few
CDR3nt: TGTGCCTTGTGGGACCCGCGGAGACTTTATTATAAGAAACTCTTT
CDR3aa: CALWDPRRLYYKKLF

j_gene: TRGJ1/TRGJ2
v_gene: TRGV8
abundance: few
CDR3nt: TGTGCCACCTGGGATCGGGGCGATAAGAAACTCTTT
CDR3aa: CATWDRGDKKLF

j_gene: TRGJ1/TRGJ2
v_gene: TRGV9
abundance: .
CDR3nt: TGTGCCTTGTGGGAAATGAGGTATAAGAAACTCTTT
CDR3aa: CALWEMRYKKLF

j_gene: TRGJ1/TRGJ2
v_gene: TRGV9
abundance: .
CDR3nt: TGTGCCTTGTGGGAGGTGCGGTTTAGGAAGAAACTCTTT
CDR3aa: CALWEVRFRKKLF

j_gene: TRGJP2
v_gene: TRGV3
abundance: .
CDR3nt: TGTGCCACCCGGGACAGGCCCGGTGATTGGATCAAGACGTTT
CDR3aa: CATRDRPGDWIKTF

j_gene: TRGJ1/TRGJ2
v_gene: TRGV3
abundance: .
CDR3nt: TGTGCCACCTGGGACACCCCGAGGGGGTATAAGAAACTCTTT
CDR3aa: CATWDTPRGYKKLF

j_gene: TRGJ1/TRGJ2
v_gene: TRGV9
abundance: .
CDR3nt: TGTGCCTTGTGGGATTTGTATTATAAGAAACTCTTT
CDR3aa: CALWDLYYKKLF

j_gene: TRGJ1/TRGJ2
v_gene: TRGV3
abundance: few
CDR3nt: TGTGCCACCTGGGACAGGCCAGGGTCGCGCTATAGGAAACTCTTT
CDR3aa: CATWDRPGSRYRKLF

j_gene: TRGJ1/TRGJ2
v_gene: TRGV9
abundance: .
CDR3nt: TGTGCCTTGTGGGAGGTTTCCGAGAAACTCTTT
CDR3aa: CALWEVSEKLF

j_gene: TRGJP2
v_gene: TRGV8
abundance: few
CDR3nt: TGTGCCACCTGGGTCTTTGGTGATTGGATCAAGACGTTT
CDR3aa: CATWVFGDWIKTF

j_gene: TRGJP2
v_gene: TRGV2
abundance: .
CDR3nt: TGTGCCACCTGGGACAGATCCTGTAGTGATTGGATCAAGACGTTT
CDR3aa: CATWDRSCSDWIKTF

j_gene: TRGJP2
v_gene: TRGV8
abundance: .
CDR3nt: TGTGCCACCTGGGATCTTGGGTTGGCTAGTGATTGGATCAAGACGTTT
CDR3aa: CATWDLGLASDWIKTF

j_gene: TRGJ1/TRGJ2
v_gene: TRGV8
abundance: few
CDR3nt: TGTGCCACCTGGGATGATCGGAGTTATTATAAGAAACTCTTT
CDR3aa: CATWDDRSYYKKLF

j_gene: TRGJ1/TRGJ2
v_gene: TRGV2
abundance: .
CDR3nt: TGTGCCACCTGGGACGGGCCTCGAGATAAGAAGCTCTTT
CDR3aa: CATWDGPRDKKLF

j_gene: TRGJ1/TRGJ2
v_gene: TRGV8
abundance: medium-sized
CDR3nt: TGTGCCACCTGGGATAGCTATAAGAAACTCTTT
CDR3aa: CATWDSYKKLF

j_gene: TRGJ1/TRGJ2
v_gene: TRGV3
abundance: .
CDR3nt: TGTGCCACCTGGGACAGACCTTCTCTTTATTATAAGAAACTCTTT
CDR3aa: CATWDRPSLYYKKLF

j_gene: TRGJ1/TRGJ2
v_gene: TRGV4
abundance: .
CDR3nt: TGTGCCACCTGGGATGTTTCTCGGGATTATTATAAGAAACTCTTT
CDR3aa: CATWDVSRDYYKKLF

j_gene: TRGJP2
v_gene: TRGV9
abundance: .
CDR3nt: TGTGCCTTGTGGGAGGTGCAGGGCCTAGGAGATTGGATCAAGACGTTT
CDR3aa: CALWEVQGLGDWIKTF

j_gene: TRGJ1/TRGJ2
v_gene: TRGV3
abundance: .
CDR3nt: TGTGCCACCTGGGACACCGGACCGGTAAAGAAACTCTTT
CDR3aa: CATWDTGPVKKLF

j_gene: TRGJ1/TRGJ2
v_gene: TRGV8
abundance: .
CDR3nt: TGTGCCACCTGGGATGCGCCCTATTATTATAAGAAACTCTTT
CDR3aa: CATWDAPYYYKKLF

j_gene: TRGJ1/TRGJ2
v_gene: TRGV2
abundance: medium-sized
CDR3nt: TGTGCCACCTGGGACTCTTATTATAAGAAACTCTTT
CDR3aa: CATWDSYYKKLF

j_gene: TRGJP2
v_gene: TRGV2
abundance: few
CDR3nt: TGTGCCACCTGGGACTTTGCCTTCTTCACGAACCATTGGATCAAGACGTTT
CDR3aa: CATWDFAFFTNHWIKTF

j_gene: TRGJP
v_gene: TRGV9
abundance: few
CDR3nt: TGTGCCTTGTGGGAGGTGCAGGGGGAGTTGGGCAAAAAAATCAAGGTATTT
CDR3aa: CALWEVQGELGKKIKVF

j_gene: TRGJ1/TRGJ2
v_gene: TRGV8
abundance: .
CDR3nt: TGTGCCACCTGGGATAGTTCCCCCCGGAATTATTATAAGAAACTCTTT
CDR3aa: CATWDSSPRNYYKKLF

j_gene: TRGJ1/TRGJ2
v_gene: TRGV3
abundance: .
CDR3nt: TGTGCCACCTGGACCCGTTATTATAAGAAACTCTTT
CDR3aa: CATWTRYYKKLF

j_gene: TRGJ1/TRGJ2
v_gene: TRGV9
abundance: .
CDR3nt: TGTGCCTTGTGGGACCCCTTAGATTATAAGAAACTCTTT
CDR3aa: CALWDPLDYKKLF

j_gene: TRGJ1/TRGJ2
v_gene: TRGV2
abundance: .
CDR3nt: TGTGCCACCTGGGACGGGCCTCATCGAAACTATTATAAGAAACTCTTT
CDR3aa: CATWDGPHRNYYKKLF

j_gene: TRGJ1/TRGJ2
v_gene: TRGV2
abundance: few
CDR3nt: TGTGCCACCTGGGACTCCCCCTATTATTATAAGAAACTCTTT
CDR3aa: CATWDSPYYYKKLF

j_gene: TRGJ1/TRGJ2
v_gene: TRGV8
abundance: .
CDR3nt: TGTGCCACCTGGGCCAGCGATTATAAGAAACTCTTT
CDR3aa: CATWASDYKKLF

j_gene: TRGJ1/TRGJ2
v_gene: TRGV8
abundance: few
CDR3nt: TGTGCCACCTGGGATCCAGATTATAAGAAACTCTTT
CDR3aa: CATWDPDYKKLF

j_gene: TRGJ1/TRGJ2
v_gene: TRGV8
abundance: .
CDR3nt: TGTGCCACCTGGGAAAAGGTGAATTATAAGAAACTCTTT
CDR3aa: CATWEKVNYKKLF